A single sample is the source of the 7 T cell receptor beta chains below, sequenced in a study of cytomegalovirus exposure and HLA in healthy donors. Primers for the PCR totalled 60 Vbeta and 13 Jbeta. Libraries were prepared by immunoSEQ multiplex PCR; TCRdb keeps only in-frame clonotypes and omits some of them. The repertoire has 150,000 to 200,000 clones, more than 60% of them found once; the top ten carry 2% to 3%. Sample: PBMCs. The receptors originated from a human donor in good health.

The V call is TRBV14, the J call TRBJ2-7, with TRBD2 matching 7 bases. V was clipped by 1 base and J by 2 bases; unmatched bases: 8. Looked up from germline, CDR1 is SGHDN and CDR2 is FVKESK. The CDR3 totals 16 residues. CDR3 sequence (DNA): TGTGCCAGCAGCCAAGGAATCAGGGAGGGGACCTACGAGCAGTACTTC. It codes for CASSQGIREGTYEQYF.

The chain uses TRBV5-1 and TRBJ2-7; D possibly corresponds to TRBD1 (6 bases). Trimming took off 4 bases at V and 3 bases at J, with 14 bases between the two ends. Germline V gene sequence: CDR1 SGHRS, CDR2 YFSETQ. This CDR3 spans 14 amino acids. As DNA, the CDR3 is TGCGCCAGCAGCCTCCGGGACAACCTCTACGAGCAGTACTTC. Translated: CASSLRDNLYEQYF.

The rearrangement joins TRBV4-3 to TRBJ2-5; 14 positions match TRBD2. This CDR3 is built from 16 residues. CDR1 and CDR2 (germline): LGHNA, YSLEER. V was clipped by 4 bases and J by 4 bases; unmatched bases: 5. The CDR3 protein is CASSLGGLAGAETQYF. CDR3 in DNA: TGCGCCAGCAGCCTCGGGGGACTAGCGGGGGCAGAGACCCAGTACTTC.

V gene TRBV5-1 combines with J gene TRBJ2-7; tentative D call: TRBD2 (5 bases). Trimming removed 4 bases at V and 0 bases at J, with 14 bases between. The length of the CDR3 is 15 residues. Germline V gene sequence: CDR1 SGHRS, CDR2 YFSETQ. In nucleotides, the CDR3 is TGCGCCAGCAGCCCACCGGGGTCCAGCTCCTACGAGCAGTACTTC. This translates into CASSPPGSSSYEQYF.

The chain is built from TRBV5-6 and TRBJ2-3; D is unresolved. The CDR3 runs 15 residues. V lost 1 base and J 4 bases, leaving 13 bases between the germline ends. Germline CDR1 is SGHDT and CDR2 is YYEEEE. The CDR3 bases are TGTGCCAGCAGCTTGTTCCTTTCCGGAGCAGATACGCAGTATTTT. This gives the protein CASSLFLSGADTQYF.

The chain joins TRBV27 to TRBJ2-7, with D possibly TRBD2 on 5 matching bases. The CDR3 length is 12 residues. V lost 6 bases to trimming and J lost 2 bases, with 8 bases between them. Looked up from germline, CDR1 is MNHEY and CDR2 is SMNVEV (reference sequence). The CDR3 region is CASRTGAYEQYF. The CDR3 DNA sequence: TGTGCCAGCAGAACCGGGGCCTACGAGCAGTACTTC.

The J gene is TRBJ2-5, the V gene TRBV4-1, with 13 bases lining up with TRBD2. The CDR3 consists of 17 residues. The germline gives CDR1 MGHRA, CDR2 YSYEKL. V gave up 2 bases and J gave up 7 bases; unmatched junction bases: 10. CDR3 DNA sequence: TGCGCCAGCAGCCAAAGGGTCTCCGGGACTAGCGGGGTGACCCAGTACTTC. Its protein product is CASSQRVSGTSGVTQYF.